This T cell receptor (beta chain) was profiled in a study of T cell repertoires in cytomegalovirus infection. Study details: Matching HLA type, along with CMV infection, was indicated by public TCR beta signatures.

Regarding this clonotype: Its cognate antigen is unknown.

CDR3 length equals 13 residues. The germline CDR1 and CDR2 sequences are MDHEN and SYDVKM. V was trimmed by 5 bases and J by 6 bases, leaving 14 bases between them. Overall study findings and caveats: Individuals carrying CMV plus the relevant HLA were identified by cumulative frequency of public TCR beta families. The ex vivo response was dominated by HLA-C-restricted CMV-specific TCR beta clonotypes.

TCRdb passed the reads through MiXCR, listing each CDR3 protein once. This table holds more than 400,000 distinct CDR3 sequences, about 25% found once. The V call is TRBV28, the J call TRBJ2-7; the D gene is possibly TRBD2 (6 bases). The sample was PBMCs. The TCR comes from a human donor in good health (CMV status not recorded). Some clones in this sample may be carry-over from other donors' samples. In nucleotides, the CDR3 is TGTGCCAGCAGTCCGGAGGGGCTGGGCGAGCAGTACTTC. Translating it yields CASSPEGLGEQYF.